The 27 T cell receptor beta chains below come from one sample, sequenced in a study of response to subunit inactivated influenza vaccine. TCRdb reanalysed the RT-PCR reads using MiXCR and keeps one entry per CDR3 protein. The sample lists approximately 500,000 distinct CDR3 sequences, 12% to 15% occurring once. Sequenced here: PBMCs from blood, sampled about 13 days after vaccination. The receptors shown here come from a man aged 45-60 years who received an inactivated influenza vaccine.

The V gene is TRBV20-1, the J gene TRBJ1-5, with D perhaps matching TRBD1 (6 bases). Trimming shortened V by 0 bases and J by 0 bases, and 12 bases separated the two germline ends. From germline, CDR1 is DFQATT and CDR2 SNEGSKA (reference sequence). There are 16 residues in the CDR3. CDR3 nucleotides: TGCAGTGCTAGAGATCTTCGGACAGATAGCAATCAGCCCCAGCATTTT. It translates to CSARDLRTDSNQPQHF.

This chain joins TRBV5-1 and TRBJ2-7, with 9 bases identical to TRBD1. Germline-derived CDR1 and CDR2 are SGHRS and YFSETQ. With 4 bases clipped from V and 4 bases from J, the junction kept 18 bases outside the gene matches. This CDR3 has 18 amino acids. The CDR3 region has the DNA TGCGCCAGCAGCCTGAGAGCGCCGGGACAGGGCGCGAGGTACGAGCAGTACTTC. It is translated as CASSLRAPGQGARYEQYF. Looking up the rest from reference TRBV5-1 and TRBJ2-7 gives the full variable domain: KAGVTQTPRYLIKTRGQQVTLSCSPISGHRSVSWYQQTPGQGLQFLFEYFSETQRNKGNFPGRFSGRQFSNSRSEMNVSTLELGDSALYLCASSLRAPGQGARYEQYFGPGTRLTVT.

The V and J genes are TRBV12-3 or TRBV12-4 and TRBJ1-4; TRBD1 aligns across 9 bases. V was pared by 6 bases and J by 10 bases, with 12 bases of the junction left unmatched. The CDR3 runs to 15 residues. In DNA form, the CDR3 reads TGTGCCAGCAGCACTCTACAGGGGGCGCGGGGAAAACTGTTTTTT. Its protein product is CASSTLQGARGKLFF.

J is TRBJ1-5 and V is TRBV20-1, with 8 bases identical to TRBD1. Germline V CDR1 and CDR2: DFQATT, SNEGSKA (reference sequence). The CDR3 runs to 16 residues. With V trimmed by 3 bases and J by 0 bases, 7 bases remained unmatched. The CDR3 protein is CSASQGAGYSNQPQHF. The CDR3 DNA follows: TGCAGTGCTAGTCAGGGGGCGGGGTATAGCAATCAGCCCCAGCATTTT.

The chain employs TRBV20-1 and TRBJ2-4, with TRBD1 identical over 7 bases. This CDR3 is 15 amino acids long. Trimming took 5 bases from V and 3 from J; bases not matched to a gene: 10. The germline V gene has CDR1 DFQATT and CDR2 SNEGSKA (reference sequence). The CDR3 DNA reads TGCAGTGCTCTCACAGGGGATCGGGGCAAAAACATTCAGTACTTC. It codes for CSALTGDRGKNIQYF.

This clonotype appeared a few times. This chain uses TRBV11-1 with TRBJ2-6, with 9 positions matching TRBD1. Germline V gene data show CDR1 as SGHAT and CDR2 as FQDESV (reference sequence). The CDR3 spans 18 residues. The J segment lost 4 bases and the V segment lost 6 bases, leaving 13 bases of the junction unmatched. DNA for the CDR3: TGTGCCAGCAGTAACAACCCGGGACAGGGATCGGGGGCCAACGTCCTGACTTTC. Translated: CASSNNPGQGSGANVLTF.

J is TRBJ1-1 and V is TRBV12-3 or TRBV12-4; possible D gene TRBD1, 5 bases. The CDR3 totals 14 residues. Trimming stripped 5 bases from V and 5 bases from J, with 15 bases between. The CDR3 reads CASSQTPGVTEAFF. DNA of the CDR3: TGTGCCAGCAGTCAGACACCGGGGGTAACTGAAGCTTTCTTT.

This clonotype showed up just a few times. The chain uses TRBV6-2 or TRBV6-3 and TRBJ2-7; D perhaps matches TRBD2 (7 bases). The CDR3 totals 16 residues. V gave up 6 bases and J gave up 6 bases, with 24 bases separating them. Germline CDR1 reads MNHEY; CDR2 reads SVGEGT. The DNA for the CDR3 is TGTGCCAGCAGCCCCTGGGGGGGGCTTTTCCCAGGCGAGCAGTACTTC. Translation gives CASSPWGGLFPGEQYF.

The chain joins TRBV4-3 to TRBJ2-6; no clear D gene. Germline loops: CDR1 LGHNA, CDR2 YSLEER. The CDR3 loop spans 16 amino acids. V lost 1 base and J lost 0, with 7 bases in between. The CDR3 spells CASSQVWNSGANVLTF. The CDR3 DNA reads TGCGCCAGCAGCCAAGTCTGGAACTCTGGGGCCAACGTCCTGACTTTC.

In the case of this clonotype: At one end the junction does not follow the germline gene, possibly because of a read error. The chain uses TRBV20-1 and TRBJ2-6; tentatively, D is TRBD2 (5 bases). Per germline, CDR1 DFQATT and CDR2 SNEGSKA (reference sequence). This CDR3 is built from 16 residues. The CDR3 DNA follows: TGCTGTGCTAGAGTCGAGGGTACCACTGGGGCCAACGTCCTGACTTTC. Translating gives CCARVEGTTGANVLTF.

This clonotype was seen more than once but under ten times. The chain links TRBV7-2 to TRBJ2-7, with D uncertain. The CDR3 is made up of 13 amino acids. The germline V gene encodes CDR1 SGHTA and CDR2 FQGNSA. Trimming cost V 5 bases and J 3 bases, with 11 bases left between them. CDR3 region: CASSPVSYYEQYF. The CDR3 coding sequence is TGTGCCAGCAGCCCAGTTTCGTACTACGAGCAGTACTTC.

This chain uses TRBV4-3 with TRBJ2-5; 7 nucleotides line up with TRBD2. This CDR3 is built from 18 residues. J gave up 2 bases and V 1 base, and 13 bases lay outside the gene matches. CDR1 LGHNA and CDR2 YSLEER come from the germline V gene. This CDR3 is CASSQGLREGLVQETQYF. CDR3 bases: TGCGCCAGCAGCCAAGGTCTCAGGGAGGGACTGGTGCAAGAGACCCAGTACTTC.

The chain has TRBV20-1 and TRBJ2-6; D perhaps matches TRBD1 (6 bases). CDR1 DFQATT and CDR2 SNEGSKA come from the germline V gene (reference sequence). This CDR3 comprises 16 residues. Between the trimmed V and J ends, which lost 3 bases and 0 bases, there was a span of 12 bases. The CDR3 DNA follows: TGCAGTGCTAGTGTTGGACAGCTCTCTGGGGCCAACGTCCTGACTTTC. Amino acid sequence: CSASVGQLSGANVLTF.

The chain is built from TRBV20-1 and TRBJ2-2; D is unresolved. The V end was cut by 3 bases, the J end by 4 bases, with 12 bases between. The CDR3 is 14 amino acids. Germline-derived CDR1 and CDR2 are DFQATT and SNEGSKA (reference sequence). The CDR3 loop reads CSASRQVRTGELFF. In DNA, the CDR3 is TGCAGTGCTAGTCGGCAGGTCCGCACCGGGGAGCTGTTTTTT.

This clonotype was seen a handful of times. The chain recombines TRBV5-4 with TRBJ2-1, with unresolved D. Germline assignment: CDR1 SGHNT and CDR2 YYREEE (reference sequence). This CDR3 is built from 15 residues. The V end was cut by 4 bases, the J end by 0 bases, with 11 bases between. The CDR3 DNA follows: TGTGCCAGCAGCCCCCTAGGCAGCTCCTACAATGAGCAGTTCTTC. Translation gives CASSPLGSSYNEQFF. Using reference TRBV5-4 and TRBJ2-1 for the parts outside the CDR3, the full variable domain is ETGVTQSPTHLIKTRGQQVTLRCSSQSGHNTVSWYQQALGQGPQFIFQYYREEENGRGNFPPRFSGLQFPNYSSELNVNALELDDSALYLCASSPLGSSYNEQFFGPGTRLTVL.

This clonotype has just a few counts. The gene calls are TRBV7-9 and TRBJ2-7; D may be TRBD1 (5 bases). Deletions cut 7 bases from V and 3 bases from J, with 16 bases between. CDR1 and CDR2 (germline): SEHNR, FQNEAQ (reference sequence). CDR3 length: 14 residues. CDR3 sequence reads: CASTSPGRVYEQYF. The CDR3 region has the DNA TGTGCCAGCACTTCGCCAGGGCGCGTCTACGAGCAGTACTTC.

This clonotype was detected only a few times. V and J are TRBV28 and TRBJ2-7, with D uncertain. CDR3 length: 13 residues. Trimming shortened V by 10 bases and J by 1 base, and 14 bases separated the two germline ends. Germline V gene lookup returns CDR1 MDHEN and CDR2 SYDVKM. Here the CDR3 reads CATTLSQSYEQYF. The CDR3 coding sequence is TGTGCCACCACTCTCTCTCAATCCTACGAGCAGTACTTC.

The table lists this clonotype with a few counts. The V gene is TRBV4-2, the J gene TRBJ1-1; D possibly corresponds to TRBD1 (5 bases). V was cut by 2 bases and J by 2 bases, with 18 bases left in between. The CDR3 totals 17 residues. CDR1 is LGHNA and CDR2 is YNFKEQ in the germline V gene. CDR3 protein: CASSQRFEDGQNTEAFF. The DNA for the CDR3 is TGTGCCAGCAGCCAAAGATTCGAGGACGGACAAAACACTGAAGCTTTCTTT.

Only a few counts were recorded for this clonotype. The CDR3 DNA reads TGTGCCATCAGTCGGGACGGTGGAAGCAATCAGCCCCAGCATTTT. This translates into CAISRDGGSNQPQHF. The genes are TRBV10-3 and TRBJ1-5; TRBD1 is a possible D gene (5 bases). This CDR3 contains 15 residues. Trimming removed 5 bases at V and 1 base at J, with 12 bases between. Germline CDR1 reads ENHRY; CDR2 reads SYGVKD.

In its sample, this clonotype was seen a few times. The chain combines TRBV20-1 with TRBJ1-2; D gene uncertain. Germline V lookup: CDR1 DFQATT, CDR2 SNEGSKA (reference sequence). CDR3 length: 12 amino acids. Trimming stripped 4 bases from V and 2 bases from J, with 8 bases between. Written as DNA, the CDR3 is TGCAGTGCTATGCCCGACAACTATGGCTACACCTTC. This encodes CSAMPDNYGYTF.

The chain links TRBV6-2 or TRBV6-3 to TRBJ2-7; TRBD1 agrees at 8 bases. Trimming at V came to 5 bases and at J to 7 bases, leaving 7 bases not matched to a gene. This CDR3 is built from 13 residues. Germline V CDR1 and CDR2: MNHEY, SVGEGT. In DNA form, the CDR3 reads TGTGCCAGCAGTGGTCGGACAGGGTGGGAGCAGTACTTC. Its translation: CASSGRTGWEQYF.

The sample holds a few counts of this clonotype. The gene calls are TRBV7-2 and TRBJ2-5, with no clear D. Trimming shortened V by 6 bases and J by 4 bases, and 9 bases separated the two germline ends. The CDR3 has 12 residues. CDR1 SGHTA and CDR2 FQGNSA come from the germline V gene. The CDR3 protein is CASSYTRETQYF. Here the CDR3 DNA reads TGTGCCAGCAGTTATACCCGAGAGACCCAGTACTTC.

V gene TRBV6-5 combines with J gene TRBJ2-3; possible D gene TRBD2, 6 bases. This CDR3 region has 15 residues. V gave up 2 bases and J gave up 3 bases, with 12 bases separating them. In germline, CDR1 is MNHEY, CDR2 SVGAGI. This CDR3 is CASSYVAGKTDTQYF. CDR3 in DNA: TGTGCCAGCAGTTACGTCGCGGGGAAAACAGATACGCAGTATTTT.

This clonotype appeared many times. The rearrangement links TRBV20-1 to TRBJ1-5; 8 bases align to TRBD1. Trimming removed 5 bases from V and 6 bases from J; junction bases left unmatched: 9. Looked up from germline, CDR1 is DFQATT and CDR2 is SNEGSKA (reference sequence). CDR3 length equals 14 residues. The CDR3 is CSAYGQGAIQPQHF. The CDR3 DNA reads TGCAGTGCTTATGGACAGGGTGCTATTCAGCCCCAGCATTTT.

In this sample, this clonotype turned up a few times. This chain uses TRBV14 with TRBJ2-5; D might be TRBD2 (6 bases). The ends were cut back, 0 bases at V and 7 bases at J, with 15 bases in the middle. Germline V gives CDR1 SGHDN, CDR2 FVKESK. CDR3 length: 15 residues. The CDR3 here is CASSQDMRRERTQYF. CDR3 DNA: TGTGCCAGCAGCCAAGACATGCGCCGGGAGCGGACCCAGTACTTC.

In its sample, this clonotype was seen a few times. The chain employs TRBV3-1 and TRBJ2-1; TRBD2 agrees at 9 bases. V trimming: 7 bases; J trimming: 9 bases; junction bases outside the gene matches: 13. Germline-derived CDR1 and CDR2 are LGHDT and YNNKEL (reference sequence). The CDR3 length is 15 residues. CDR3 sequence: CASTRVALAGAEQFF. CDR3 coding DNA: TGTGCCAGCACTCGTGTGGCGTTAGCGGGAGCTGAGCAGTTCTTC.

This sequence joins TRBV10-3 and TRBJ1-5; 9 positions agree with TRBD1. The germline V gene has CDR1 ENHRY and CDR2 SYGVKD. The CDR3 covers 17 residues. V gave up 1 base and J gave up 6 bases; unmatched junction bases: 10. The CDR3 region has the DNA TGTGCCATCAGTGAGTTGAGACAGGGGGTCGGGAGTCAGCCCCAGCATTTT. Residues: CAISELRQGVGSQPQHF.